This TCR beta chain was captured in a study of T cell changes during pregnancy in multiple sclerosis. The CDR3 loop spans 16 amino acids. Trimming stripped 0 bases from V and 2 bases from J, with 11 bases between. Germline CDR1 and CDR2: MGHRA and YSYEKL. This table comes from immunoSEQ multiplex PCR, and its TCRdb copy is limited to in-frame clones, with some not included. Of about 44,000 clones in the sample, approximately 96% are singletons; the top ten hold about 1%. The sample in question was peripheral blood, obtained in the second trimester of pregnancy. The sequence derives from a female donor with multiple sclerosis, enrolled in a pregnancy study. The genes are TRBV4-1 and TRBJ1-5; D uncertain. CDR3 DNA sequence: TGCGCCAGCAGCCAAGAGGCCTCCGTCGGCAATCAGCCCCAGCATTTT. This sequence encodes CASSQEASVGNQPQHF.